This T cell receptor (beta chain) was obtained from a study of identical twins. MiXCR, run by TCRdb on the 5' RACE reads, gives a single entry per CDR3 protein. Found here are 240,000 or so distinct CDR3 sequences, about 11% of them singletons; the top ten hold 8% to 10%. This clonotype showed up many times. The donor group consisted entirely of healthy Caucasians. V shed 1 base and J shed 1 base, with 4 bases lying between them. CDR1 and CDR2 (germline): LNHNV, YYDKDF (reference sequence). This CDR3 spans 14 amino acids. The sample consisted of memory T cells sorted from blood. This sequence joins TRBV15 and TRBJ2-2, with D hard to call. This TCR was sampled from a man aged 50 to 60 in good health. The CDR3 is CATSRVKNTGELFF. The DNA for the CDR3 is TGTGCCACCAGCAGAGTCAAGAACACCGGGGAGCTGTTTTTT.